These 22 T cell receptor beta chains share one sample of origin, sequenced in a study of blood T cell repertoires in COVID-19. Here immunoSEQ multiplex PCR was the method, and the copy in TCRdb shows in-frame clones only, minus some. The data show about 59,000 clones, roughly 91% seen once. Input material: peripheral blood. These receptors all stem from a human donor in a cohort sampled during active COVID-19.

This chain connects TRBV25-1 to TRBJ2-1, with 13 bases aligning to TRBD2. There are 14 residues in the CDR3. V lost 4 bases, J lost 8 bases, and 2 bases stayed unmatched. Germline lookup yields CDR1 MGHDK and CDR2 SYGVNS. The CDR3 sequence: CASSVTSGRDEQFF. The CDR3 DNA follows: TGTGCCAGCAGTGTAACTAGCGGGAGGGATGAGCAGTTCTTC.

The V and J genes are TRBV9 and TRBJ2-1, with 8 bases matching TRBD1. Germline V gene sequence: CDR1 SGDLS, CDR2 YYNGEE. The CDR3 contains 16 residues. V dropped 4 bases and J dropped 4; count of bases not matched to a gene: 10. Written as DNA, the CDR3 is TGTGCCAGCAGCTTAAAAGGACAGGGTCCGTACAATGAGCAGTTCTTC. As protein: CASSLKGQGPYNEQFF.

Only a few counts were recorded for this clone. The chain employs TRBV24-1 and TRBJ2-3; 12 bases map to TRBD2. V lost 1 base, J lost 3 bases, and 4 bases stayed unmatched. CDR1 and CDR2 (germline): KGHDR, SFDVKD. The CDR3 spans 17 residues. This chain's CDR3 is CATSDFETSGGTDTQYF. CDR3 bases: TGTGCCACCAGTGATTTTGAGACTAGCGGGGGAACAGATACGCAGTATTTT.

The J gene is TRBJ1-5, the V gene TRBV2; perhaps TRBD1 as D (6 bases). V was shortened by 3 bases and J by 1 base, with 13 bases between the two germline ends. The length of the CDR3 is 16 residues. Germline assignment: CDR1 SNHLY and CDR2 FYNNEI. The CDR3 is CASSERGQSSNQPQHF. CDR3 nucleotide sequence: TGTGCCAGCAGTGAGCGCGGACAGTCAAGCAATCAGCCCCAGCATTTT. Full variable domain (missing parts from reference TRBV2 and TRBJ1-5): EPEVTQTPSHQVTQMGQEVILRCVPISNHLYFYWYRQILGQKVEFLVSFYNNEISEKSEIFDDQFSVERPDGSNFTLKIRSTKLEDSAMYFCASSERGQSSNQPQHFGDGTRLSIL.

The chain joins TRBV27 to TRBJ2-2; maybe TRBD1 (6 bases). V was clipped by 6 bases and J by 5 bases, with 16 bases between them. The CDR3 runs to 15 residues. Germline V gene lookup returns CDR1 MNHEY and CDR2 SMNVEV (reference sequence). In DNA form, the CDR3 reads TGTGCCAGCAGGTACGACAGGCAGGCGACCGGGGAGCTGTTTTTT. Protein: CASRYDRQATGELFF.

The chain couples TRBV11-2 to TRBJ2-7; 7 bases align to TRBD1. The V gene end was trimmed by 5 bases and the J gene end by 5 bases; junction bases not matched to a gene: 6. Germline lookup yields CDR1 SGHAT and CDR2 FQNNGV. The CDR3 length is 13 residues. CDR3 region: CASSLGQRNEQYF. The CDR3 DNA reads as TGTGCCAGCAGCCTGGGACAGCGCAACGAGCAGTACTTC.

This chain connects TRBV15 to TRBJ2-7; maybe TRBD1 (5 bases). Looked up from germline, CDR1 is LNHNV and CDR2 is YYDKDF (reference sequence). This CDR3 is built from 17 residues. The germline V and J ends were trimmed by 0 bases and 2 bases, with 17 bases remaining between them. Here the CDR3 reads CATSRDLPLGVTYEQYF. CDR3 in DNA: TGTGCCACCAGCAGAGATCTCCCCCTAGGGGTTACCTACGAGCAGTACTTC.

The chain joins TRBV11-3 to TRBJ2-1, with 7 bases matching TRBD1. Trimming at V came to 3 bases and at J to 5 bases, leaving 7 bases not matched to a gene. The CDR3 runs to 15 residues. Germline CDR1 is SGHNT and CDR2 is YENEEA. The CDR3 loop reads CASSFIGGGNNEQFF. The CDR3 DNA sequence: TGTGCCAGCAGCTTTATAGGGGGCGGTAACAATGAGCAGTTCTTC. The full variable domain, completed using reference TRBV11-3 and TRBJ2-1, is EAGVVQSPRYKIIEKKQPVAFWCNPISGHNTLYWYLQNLGQGPELLIRYENEEAVDDSQLPKDRFSAERLKGVDSTLKIQPAELGDSAVYLCASSFIGGGNNEQFFGPGTRLTVL.

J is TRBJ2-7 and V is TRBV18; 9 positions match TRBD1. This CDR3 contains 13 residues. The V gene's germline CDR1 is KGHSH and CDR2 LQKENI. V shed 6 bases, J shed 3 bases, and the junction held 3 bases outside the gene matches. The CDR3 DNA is TGTGCCAGCTCCCGGGACAGGGACTACGAGCAGTACTTC. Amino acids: CASSRDRDYEQYF.

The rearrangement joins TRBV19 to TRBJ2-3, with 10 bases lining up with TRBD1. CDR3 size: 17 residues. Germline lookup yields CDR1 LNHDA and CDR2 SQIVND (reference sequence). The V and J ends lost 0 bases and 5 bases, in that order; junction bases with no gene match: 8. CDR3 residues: CASSIDGTGVNRDTQYF. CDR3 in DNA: TGTGCCAGTAGTATAGATGGGACAGGGGTGAATAGAGATACGCAGTATTTT.

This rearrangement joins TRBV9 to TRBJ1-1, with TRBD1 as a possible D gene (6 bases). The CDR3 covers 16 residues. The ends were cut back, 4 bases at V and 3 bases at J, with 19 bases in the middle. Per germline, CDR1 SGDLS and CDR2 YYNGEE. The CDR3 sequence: CASSPQGRGGDTEAFF. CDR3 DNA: TGTGCCAGCAGCCCCCAGGGCAGGGGTGGTGACACTGAAGCTTTCTTT.

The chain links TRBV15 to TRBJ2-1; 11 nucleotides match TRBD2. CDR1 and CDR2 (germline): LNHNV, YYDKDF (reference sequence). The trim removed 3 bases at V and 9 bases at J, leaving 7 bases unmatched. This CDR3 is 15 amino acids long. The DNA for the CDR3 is TGTGCCACCAGCAGCTTAGCGGGGGGGCCGGCTGAGCAGTTCTTC. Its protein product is CATSSLAGGPAEQFF.

The CDR3 reads CASSPIAQNYGYTF. The DNA for the CDR3 is TGTGCCAGCTCACCCATTGCACAGAACTATGGCTACACCTTC. V is TRBV18 and J is TRBJ1-2, with unresolved D. Trimming stripped 3 bases from V and 2 bases from J, with 10 bases between. Germline V lookup: CDR1 KGHSH, CDR2 LQKENI. The CDR3 spans 14 residues.

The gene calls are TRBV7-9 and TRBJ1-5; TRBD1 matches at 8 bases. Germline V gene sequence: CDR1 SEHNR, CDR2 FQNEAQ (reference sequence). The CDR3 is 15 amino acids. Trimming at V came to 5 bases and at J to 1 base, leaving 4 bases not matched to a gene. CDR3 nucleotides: TGTGCCAGCAGCGGTCAGGGGGCGAGCAATCAGCCCCAGCATTTT. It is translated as CASSGQGASNQPQHF.

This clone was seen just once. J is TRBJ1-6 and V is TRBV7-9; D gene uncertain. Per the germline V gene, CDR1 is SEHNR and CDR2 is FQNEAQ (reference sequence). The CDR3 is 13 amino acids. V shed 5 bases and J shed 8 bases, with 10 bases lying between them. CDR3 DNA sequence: TGTGCCAGCAGCCCCCGAGAGGATTCACCCCTCCACTTT. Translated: CASSPREDSPLHF.

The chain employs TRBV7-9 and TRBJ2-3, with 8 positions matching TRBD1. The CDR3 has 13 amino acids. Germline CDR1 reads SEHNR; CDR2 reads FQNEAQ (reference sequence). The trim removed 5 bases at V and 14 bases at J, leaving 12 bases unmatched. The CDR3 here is CASSTRQGQVPYF. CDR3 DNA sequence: TGTGCCAGCAGCACCAGACAGGGGCAAGTACCGTATTTT.

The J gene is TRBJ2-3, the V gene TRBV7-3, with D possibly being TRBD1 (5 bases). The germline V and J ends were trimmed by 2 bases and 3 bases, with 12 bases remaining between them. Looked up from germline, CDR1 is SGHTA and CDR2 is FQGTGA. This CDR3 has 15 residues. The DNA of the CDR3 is TGTGCCAGCAGCTTAGTCCAGGGTGGAACAGATACGCAGTATTTT. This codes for CASSLVQGGTDTQYF.

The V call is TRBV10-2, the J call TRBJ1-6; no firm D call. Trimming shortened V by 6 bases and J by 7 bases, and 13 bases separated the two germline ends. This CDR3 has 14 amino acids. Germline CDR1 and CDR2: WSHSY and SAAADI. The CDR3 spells CASRDAMENSPLHF. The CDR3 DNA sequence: TGCGCCAGCAGAGACGCTATGGAGAATTCACCCCTCCACTTT.

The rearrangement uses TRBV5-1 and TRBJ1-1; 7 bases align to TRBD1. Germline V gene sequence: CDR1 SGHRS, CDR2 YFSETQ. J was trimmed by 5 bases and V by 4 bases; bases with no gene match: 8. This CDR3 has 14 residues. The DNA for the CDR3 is TGCGCCAGCAGCGCGACAGGGTCGGGGACTGAAGCTTTCTTT. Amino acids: CASSATGSGTEAFF.

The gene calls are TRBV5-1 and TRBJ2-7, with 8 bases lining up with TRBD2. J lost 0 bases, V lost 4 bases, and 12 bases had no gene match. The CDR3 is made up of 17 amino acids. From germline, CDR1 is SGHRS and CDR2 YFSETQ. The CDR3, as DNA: TGCGCCAGCAGCCCCCGATCTAGCGGGCATAGCTCCTACGAGCAGTACTTC. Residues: CASSPRSSGHSSYEQYF.

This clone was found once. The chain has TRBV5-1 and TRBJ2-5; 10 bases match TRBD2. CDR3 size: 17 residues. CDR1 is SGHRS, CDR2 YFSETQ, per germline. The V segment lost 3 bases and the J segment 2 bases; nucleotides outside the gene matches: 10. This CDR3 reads CASSSISSGGQQETQYF. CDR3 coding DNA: TGCGCCAGCAGCTCCATTTCTAGCGGGGGTCAACAAGAGACCCAGTACTTC.

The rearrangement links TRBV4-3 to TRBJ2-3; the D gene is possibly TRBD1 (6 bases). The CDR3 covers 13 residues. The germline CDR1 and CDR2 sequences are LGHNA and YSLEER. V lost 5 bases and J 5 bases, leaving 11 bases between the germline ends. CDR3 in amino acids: CASSYRVQDTQYF. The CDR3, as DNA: TGCGCCAGCAGCTACAGGGTACAAGATACGCAGTATTTT.